This TCR beta chain was observed in a study of CD8 T cells in ankylosing spondylitis. As to this clonotype: Its antigen remains unknown.

General study findings and limits: Reactive arthritis synovial fluid and blood were previously reported to contain some motif variants. Seemingly characteristic of ankylosing spondylitis blood was a TCR beta motif consisting of fewer than 10 highly homologous variants. Significant enrichment of disease-linked clones was reported in matched ankylosing spondylitis synovial fluid.

In making TCR beta libraries, quantitative 5'-RACE with molecular barcodes was used. MiXCR was run by TCRdb on the 5' RACE reads, yielding one entry per CDR3 protein. The repertoire has around 770,000 distinct CDR3 sequences, under 20% of them found once; the top ten carry 19%. This CDR3 comprises 13 residues. Looked up from germline, CDR1 is LNHNV and CDR2 is YYDKDF (reference sequence). V was cut by 1 base and J by 8 bases, with 11 bases left in between. Sequenced: blood, either unsorted or a sorted T cell fraction (not recorded which). The sequence came from a male donor with ankylosing spondylitis. V is TRBV15 and J is TRBJ1-1; tentatively, D is TRBD1 (5 bases). The DNA of the CDR3 is TGTGCCACCAGCAGAGGGGAGGGGAAGGAAGCTTTCTTT. Its translation is CATSRGEGKEAFF.